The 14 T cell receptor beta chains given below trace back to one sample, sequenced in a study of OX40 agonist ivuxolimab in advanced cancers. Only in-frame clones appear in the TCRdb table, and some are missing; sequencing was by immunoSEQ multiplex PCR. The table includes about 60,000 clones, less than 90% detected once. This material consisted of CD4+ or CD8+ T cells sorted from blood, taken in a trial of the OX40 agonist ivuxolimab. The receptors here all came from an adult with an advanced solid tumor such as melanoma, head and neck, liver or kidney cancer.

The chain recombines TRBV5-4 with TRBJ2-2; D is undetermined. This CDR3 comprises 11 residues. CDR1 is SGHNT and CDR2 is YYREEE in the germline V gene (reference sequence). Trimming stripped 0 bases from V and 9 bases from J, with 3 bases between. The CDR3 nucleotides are TGTGCCAGCAGCTTGGAGCGGGAGCTGTTTTTT. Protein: CASSLERELFF.

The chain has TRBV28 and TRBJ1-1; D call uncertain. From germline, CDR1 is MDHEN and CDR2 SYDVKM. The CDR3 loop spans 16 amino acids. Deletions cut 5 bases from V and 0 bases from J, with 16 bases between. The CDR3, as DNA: TGTGCCAGCAGTCCGATCGCCGGACGTGTGAACACTGAAGCTTTCTTT. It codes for CASSPIAGRVNTEAFF.

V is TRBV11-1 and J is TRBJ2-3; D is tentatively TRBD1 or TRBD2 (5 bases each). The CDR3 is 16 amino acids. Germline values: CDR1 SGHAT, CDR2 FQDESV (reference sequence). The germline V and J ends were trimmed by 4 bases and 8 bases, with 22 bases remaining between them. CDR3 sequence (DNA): TGTGCCAGCAGCTCGGGGACGGGGTCATGGATCCGTACGCAGTATTTT. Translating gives CASSSGTGSWIRTQYF.

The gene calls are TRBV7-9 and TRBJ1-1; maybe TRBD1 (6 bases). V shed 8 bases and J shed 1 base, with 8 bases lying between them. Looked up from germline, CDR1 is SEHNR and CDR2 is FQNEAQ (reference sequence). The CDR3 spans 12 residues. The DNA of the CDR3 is TGTGCCAGCCAGGGGCGGAACACTGAAGCTTTCTTT. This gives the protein CASQGRNTEAFF.

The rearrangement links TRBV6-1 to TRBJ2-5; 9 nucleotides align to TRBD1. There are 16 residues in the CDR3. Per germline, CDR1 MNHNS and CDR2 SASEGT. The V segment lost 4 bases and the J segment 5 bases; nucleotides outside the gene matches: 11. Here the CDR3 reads CASSGFGTGTRETQYF. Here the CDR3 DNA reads TGTGCCAGCAGTGGTTTCGGGACAGGGACCCGGGAGACCCAGTACTTC.

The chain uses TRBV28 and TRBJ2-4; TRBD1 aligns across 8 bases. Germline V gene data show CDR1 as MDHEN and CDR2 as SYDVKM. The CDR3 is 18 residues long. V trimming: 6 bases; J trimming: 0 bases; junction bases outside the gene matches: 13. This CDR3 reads CASSHGQGYYLAKNIQYF. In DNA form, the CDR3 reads TGTGCCAGCAGCCATGGACAGGGATATTACTTAGCCAAAAACATTCAGTACTTC.

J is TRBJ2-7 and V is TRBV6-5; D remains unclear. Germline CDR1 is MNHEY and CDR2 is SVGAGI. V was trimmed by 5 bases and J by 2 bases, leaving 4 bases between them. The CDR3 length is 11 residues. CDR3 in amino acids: CASSDPYEQYF. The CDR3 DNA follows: TGTGCCAGCAGTGATCCCTACGAGCAGTACTTC.

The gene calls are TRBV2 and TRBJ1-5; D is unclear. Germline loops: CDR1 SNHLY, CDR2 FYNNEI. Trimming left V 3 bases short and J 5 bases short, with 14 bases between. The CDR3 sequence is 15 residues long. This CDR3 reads CASSDGSNPYQPQHF. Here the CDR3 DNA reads TGTGCCAGCAGTGATGGGTCTAACCCCTATCAGCCCCAGCATTTT.

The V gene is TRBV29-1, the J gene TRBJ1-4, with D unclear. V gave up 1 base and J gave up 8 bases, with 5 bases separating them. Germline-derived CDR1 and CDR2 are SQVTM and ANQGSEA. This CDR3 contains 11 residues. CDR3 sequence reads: CSVEVGEKLFF. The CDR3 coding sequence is TGCAGCGTTGAAGTGGGGGAAAAACTGTTTTTT.

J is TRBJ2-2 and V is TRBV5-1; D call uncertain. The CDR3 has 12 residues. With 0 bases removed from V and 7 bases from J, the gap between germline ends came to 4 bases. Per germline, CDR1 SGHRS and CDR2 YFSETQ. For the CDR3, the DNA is TGCGCCAGCAGCTTGGATAACGGGGAGCTGTTTTTT. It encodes CASSLDNGELFF.

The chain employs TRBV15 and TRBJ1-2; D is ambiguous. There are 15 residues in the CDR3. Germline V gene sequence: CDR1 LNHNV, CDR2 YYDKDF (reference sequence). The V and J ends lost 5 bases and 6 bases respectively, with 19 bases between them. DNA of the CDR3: TGTGCCACCAGCGCTAGTGGCTCCGAGAAGAATGGCTACACCTTC. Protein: CATSASGSEKNGYTF.

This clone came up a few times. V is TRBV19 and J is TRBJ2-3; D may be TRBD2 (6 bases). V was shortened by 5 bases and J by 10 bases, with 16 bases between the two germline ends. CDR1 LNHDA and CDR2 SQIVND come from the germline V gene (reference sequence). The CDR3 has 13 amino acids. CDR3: CASSGDSQTSQYF. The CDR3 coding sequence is TGTGCCAGTAGTGGGGACTCCCAAACGTCGCAGTATTTT.

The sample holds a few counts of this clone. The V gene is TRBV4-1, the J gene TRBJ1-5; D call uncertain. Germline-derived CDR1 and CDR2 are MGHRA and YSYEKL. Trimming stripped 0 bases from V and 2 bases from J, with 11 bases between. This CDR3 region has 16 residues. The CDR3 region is CASSQDQVVGNQPQHF. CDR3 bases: TGCGCCAGCAGCCAAGATCAGGTGGTCGGCAATCAGCCCCAGCATTTT.

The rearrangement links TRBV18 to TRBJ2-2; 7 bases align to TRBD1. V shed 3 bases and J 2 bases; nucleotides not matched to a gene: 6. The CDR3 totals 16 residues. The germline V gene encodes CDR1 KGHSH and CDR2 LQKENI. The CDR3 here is CASSPFGTENTGELFF. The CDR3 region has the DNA TGTGCCAGCTCACCTTTCGGGACAGAAAACACCGGGGAGCTGTTTTTT.